This T cell receptor beta chain is drawn from a study of CD8 T cells in ankylosing spondylitis. Study-level results: A TCR beta motif of 7 to 9 highly homologous variants seemed to mark ankylosing spondylitis blood. There was reportedly significant enrichment of clones that were disease-linked in matched ankylosing spondylitis synovial fluid. With a CD8+ phenotype, disease-linked clones were relatively rare in peripheral blood.

A remark on this clonotype: Antigen unknown.

Quantitative barcoded 5'-RACE was used to prepare TCR beta libraries. A single record per CDR3 protein comes from TCRdb applying MiXCR to the 5' RACE reads. The table records around 390,000 distinct CDR3 sequences, about a fifth of them present only once. This CDR3 contains 15 residues. Germline V gene lookup returns CDR1 MNHNS and CDR2 SASEGT. The V gene lost 8 bases and the J gene lost 1 base, with 14 bases spanning the gap. This chain uses TRBV6-1 with TRBJ2-2, with TRBD2 as a possible D gene (6 bases). Sequencing used blood, either unsorted or a sorted T cell fraction (not recorded which). The receptor's source is a male donor with ankylosing spondylitis. CDR3: CASRRRDWNTGELFF. As DNA, the CDR3 is TGTGCCAGCCGTAGGAGGGACTGGAACACCGGGGAGCTGTTTTTT.